This is a list of T cell receptor beta chains from one sample in a study of shared clonotypes between healthy human individuals. Sequenced by immunoSEQ multiplex PCR; TCRdb stores in-frame clones only, minus some. The sample records about 680,000 clones, roughly 78% being singletons. What was sequenced was memory CD4+ T cells sorted from blood. These receptors were taken from a woman in her thirties in good health. Both conserved end residues are part of each CDR3.

J,V,CDR3
TRBJ1-4,TRBV18,CASSLSTFTPGEKLFF
TRBJ2-7,TRBV7-8,CASSADRVKLSEQYF
TRBJ1-1,TRBV7-9,CASSGQGFEAFF
TRBJ1-3,TRBV28,CASSPGGTAGNTIYF
TRBJ2-7,TRBV21-1,CASSKVCKPTGRAGYEQYF
TRBJ2-1,TRBV5-4,CASASPASSYNEQFF
TRBJ2-7,TRBV5-4,CASSLTKLAGESREQYF
TRBJ2-3,TRBV18,CASSLLSGQGSPDTQYF
TRBJ1-5,TRBV5-1,CASSLVGGVQPQHF
TRBJ1-1,TRBV30,CAWRQLMNTEAFF
TRBJ2-2,TRBV5-1,CASSLALGASGRAVRTGELFF
TRBJ2-2,TRBV2,CASSETEGGELFF
TRBJ2-5,TRBV7-9,CASSSGVGTQYF
TRBJ1-4,TRBV7-3,CASSLGGRAGEKLFF
TRBJ1-1,TRBV9,CASSVAGQGAEAFF
TRBJ2-1,TRBV27,CASSLFRGPLNEQFF
TRBJ1-2,TRBV15,CATSRPTGDGYTF
TRBJ1-1,TRBV27,CASSSGPGRLAFF
TRBJ2-5,TRBV11-2,CASSLRRRRGEETQYF
TRBJ1-5,TRBV10-3,CASAPGQGRYSNQPQHF
TRBJ1-5,TRBV28,CASREQGASNQPQHF
TRBJ2-6,TRBV7-9,CASSHTSSGANVLTF
TRBJ2-7,TRBV5-1,CASSSGGVYEQYF
TRBJ1-1,TRBV18,CASSPPGTGGLDTEAFF
TRBJ1-6,TRBV2,CASSAQWNSPLHF
TRBJ1-5,TRBV28,CASSSAGTNNQPQHF
TRBJ1-2,TRBV28,CASSLTDYGYTF
TRBJ1-1,TRBV28,CASSFSRNTEAFF
TRBJ2-3,TRBV9,CASNSGLDTQYF
TRBJ1-1,TRBV7-9,CASSSPSRQGRFWTEAFF
TRBJ1-5,TRBV27,CASSLNRQGGQPQHF
TRBJ2-7,TRBV7-9,CASSLYRWESYEQYF
TRBJ1-2,TRBV6-6,CASSSLLGYGYTF
TRBJ1-5,TRBV19,CASSRWDGGGNQPQHF
TRBJ2-5,TRBV19,CASSRPGQGQETQYF
TRBJ1-3,TRBV7-9,CASSLGGSGSGNTIYF
TRBJ1-1,TRBV6-1,CASSARGGPTEAFF
TRBJ1-3,TRBV6-1,CASTLDTNSGNTIYF
TRBJ2-7,TRBV15,CATSSVRGAYEQYF
TRBJ2-3,TRBV5-1,CASSLARSGRTDTQYF
TRBJ2-7,TRBV19,CASSRGQGRSYEQYF
TRBJ1-1,TRBV5-4,CASSSYPRGRQPLEAFF
TRBJ2-7,TRBV6-5,CASGTQGSYEQYF
TRBJ1-1,TRBV25-1,CASSEWKDGSEAFF
TRBJ2-3,TRBV9,CASSGRAGFSTDTQYF